In this sample, the clone carrying this TCR beta chain turned up a few times. The data derive from a study of early T cells in non-severe SARS-CoV-2 infection. Whole-study context: The sequenced material was bulk RNA from unsorted whole blood, and its chains were unpaired.

TCRdb itself ran the 5' RACE reads through MiXCR, one entry per CDR3 protein. This table holds 65,000 to 75,000 distinct CDR3 sequences, 11% found once. The length of the CDR3 is 14 residues. From germline, CDR1 is MNHEY and CDR2 SMNVEV (reference sequence). The V and J ends lost 2 bases and 4 bases, in that order; junction bases with no gene match: 4. The gene calls are TRBV27 and TRBJ2-7, with TRBD2 matching over 8 bases. This clonotype was sampled from an adult who was a healthcare worker with PCR-confirmed SARS-CoV-2 infection or an uninfected control (not recorded which). The sequencing sample was made of whole blood. The chain's CDR3 is CASSLGGGKYEQYF. The CDR3 DNA follows: TGTGCCAGCAGTTTAGGCGGGGGGAAGTACGAGCAGTACTTC.